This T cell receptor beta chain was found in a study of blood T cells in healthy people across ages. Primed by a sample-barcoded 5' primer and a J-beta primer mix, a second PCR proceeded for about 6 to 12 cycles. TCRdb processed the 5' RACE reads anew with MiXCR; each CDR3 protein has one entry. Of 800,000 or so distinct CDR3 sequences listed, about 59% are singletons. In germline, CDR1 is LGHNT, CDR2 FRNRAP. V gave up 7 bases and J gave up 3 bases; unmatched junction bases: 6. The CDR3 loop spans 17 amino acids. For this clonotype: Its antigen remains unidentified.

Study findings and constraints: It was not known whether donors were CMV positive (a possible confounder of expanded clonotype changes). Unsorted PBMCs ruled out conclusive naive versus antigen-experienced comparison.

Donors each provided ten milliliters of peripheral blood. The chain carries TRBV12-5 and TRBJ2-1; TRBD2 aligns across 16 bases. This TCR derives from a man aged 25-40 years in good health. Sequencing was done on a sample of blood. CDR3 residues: CASAQGTSGGGYNEQFF. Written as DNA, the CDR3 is TGTGCTAGTGCTCAAGGGACTAGCGGGGGGGGCTACAATGAGCAGTTCTTC.